A single sample gave rise to the 10 T cell receptor beta chains below, sequenced in a study of blood T cell dynamics during melanoma immunotherapy. Time point meaning: week 3, after first cycle of checkpoint inhibitor. The assay was immunoSEQ multiplex PCR, and TCRdb's table has in-frame clones only and misses some. The table records 25,000 to 35,000 clones, approximately 83% of them present only once. Sequenced material: blood, taken from a patient treated with checkpoint blockade. These TCRs come from a human donor with melanoma.

The gene calls are TRBV19 and TRBJ2-2; D gene uncertain. Germline V gene lookup returns CDR1 LNHDA and CDR2 SQIVND (reference sequence). The CDR3 is made up of 13 amino acids. V was shortened by 3 bases and J by 5 bases, with 7 bases between the two germline ends. This CDR3 is CASSISPTGELFF. Here the CDR3 DNA reads TGTGCCAGTAGTATTTCGCCGACCGGGGAGCTGTTTTTT.

J is TRBJ1-2 and V is TRBV4-1; D remains ambiguous. Germline CDR1 is MGHRA and CDR2 is YSYEKL. The CDR3 extends over 15 amino acids. Between the trimmed V and J ends, which lost 0 bases and 1 base, there was a span of 9 bases. Here the CDR3 DNA reads TGCGCCAGCAGCCAAGACAACAGTCGTAACTATGGCTACACCTTC. This encodes CASSQDNSRNYGYTF.

This clone was found a few times. V is TRBV2 and J is TRBJ2-7; 7 bases align to TRBD2. The CDR3 consists of 16 residues. V gave up 1 base and J gave up 1 base; unmatched junction bases: 7. Germline CDR1 reads SNHLY; CDR2 reads FYNNEI. DNA for the CDR3: TGTGCCAGCAGTGAAGACGGGGGGAGCCCTTCCTACGAGCAGTACTTC. Residues: CASSEDGGSPSYEQYF. Full variable domain (missing parts from reference TRBV2 and TRBJ2-7): EPEVTQTPSHQVTQMGQEVILRCVPISNHLYFYWYRQILGQKVEFLVSFYNNEISEKSEIFDDQFSVERPDGSNFTLKIRSTKLEDSAMYFCASSEDGGSPSYEQYFGPGTRLTVT.

V and J are TRBV29-1 and TRBJ1-2, with D possibly matching TRBD1 (6 bases). The CDR3 totals 15 residues. CDR1 is SQVTM and CDR2 is ANQGSEA in the germline V gene. Trimming shortened V by 6 bases and J by 0 bases, and 17 bases separated the two germline ends. In nucleotides, the CDR3 is TGCAGCGTCGTACCACAGGGATCAGCTAACTATGGCTACACCTTC. This translates into CSVVPQGSANYGYTF.

The count of this clone is one. J is TRBJ1-2 and V is TRBV5-4; the D is unclear. Germline CDR1 reads SGHNT; CDR2 reads YYREEE (reference sequence). V lost 5 bases, J lost 7 bases, and 15 bases lay in between. The CDR3 is 13 residues long. CDR3 amino acids: CASSYQAVFGYTF. For the CDR3, the DNA is TGTGCCAGCAGTTACCAGGCGGTCTTTGGCTACACCTTC.

The rearrangement joins TRBV19 to TRBJ1-4; D not certain. Germline-derived CDR1 and CDR2 are LNHDA and SQIVND (reference sequence). This CDR3 has 15 residues. V was trimmed by 5 bases and J by 7 bases, leaving 17 bases between them. The DNA for the CDR3 is TGTGCCAGTAGTCGTGGCACTGCCTCTGGTGAAAAACTGTTTTTT. Translation: CASSRGTASGEKLFF.

The chain employs TRBV30 and TRBJ1-6; 7 bases match TRBD1. The CDR3 loop spans 13 amino acids. J lost 8 bases, V lost 2 bases, and 3 bases had no gene match. CDR1 GTSNPN and CDR2 SVGIG come from the germline V gene (reference sequence). This chain's CDR3 is CAWSRGQDSPLHF. DNA of the CDR3: TGTGCCTGGAGTCGAGGACAGGATTCACCCCTCCACTTT.

The V call is TRBV7-3, the J call TRBJ2-2; 8 nucleotides align to TRBD1. Germline lookup yields CDR1 SGHTA and CDR2 FQGTGA. This CDR3 contains 15 residues. V trimming: 5 bases; J trimming: 5 bases; junction bases outside the gene matches: 7. The CDR3 region is CASSSGQGGTGELFF. The CDR3 bases are TGTGCCAGCAGCAGCGGACAGGGTGGGACCGGGGAGCTGTTTTTT.

The chain has TRBV6-5 and TRBJ2-7, with TRBD2 matching over 7 bases. Germline V lookup: CDR1 MNHEY, CDR2 SVGAGI. The trim removed 4 bases at V and 3 bases at J, leaving 12 bases unmatched. The CDR3 sequence is 16 residues long. The CDR3 spells CASSLREGPLYYEQYF. The CDR3 DNA is TGTGCCAGCAGTTTGAGGGAGGGGCCCCTCTACTACGAGCAGTACTTC.

The CDR3 bases are TGTGCCATCAGGGACATCGATGTGGGGGAGCTGTTTTTT. Its translation: CAIRDIDVGELFF. The chain carries TRBV10-3 and TRBJ2-2, with a tentative D call TRBD1 (5 bases). The CDR3 spans 13 residues. CDR1 is ENHRY and CDR2 is SYGVKD in the germline V gene. The V gene lost 6 bases and the J gene lost 8 bases, with 13 bases spanning the gap.